The present entry profiles one T cell receptor beta chain with its context. These data originate in a study of blood T cell repertoires in COVID-19. Whole-study context: Samples of COVID-19 (acute and convalescent) were obtained from the United States, Italy and Spain. Sample material is recorded as cDNA or gDNA derived from T cells, B-cell-depleted T cells, or PBMCs.

Authors' analysis steps: Amplification from reference gene primers served as the basis for estimated nucleated cell counts. Repertoires were generated with immunoSEQ multiplex PCR, while TCRdb's copy carries only in-frame clones and drops some. V and J calls and clone size are those listed in that table; D and trimming were worked out from the DNA. This sample has some 93,000 clones, with about 86% found just once. The CDR3 covers 13 residues. The source is a woman over 75 with acute or convalescent COVID-19. The chain couples TRBV21-1 to TRBJ1-5; the table's D call of TRBD1 was not tested on the DNA. TRBV21-1 corresponds to a pseudogene. Sequenced sample: peripheral blood. The CDR3 region is CASTGHFNQPQHF. CDR3 sequence (DNA): TGTGCCAGCACCGGACATTTCAATCAGCCCCAGCATTTT.